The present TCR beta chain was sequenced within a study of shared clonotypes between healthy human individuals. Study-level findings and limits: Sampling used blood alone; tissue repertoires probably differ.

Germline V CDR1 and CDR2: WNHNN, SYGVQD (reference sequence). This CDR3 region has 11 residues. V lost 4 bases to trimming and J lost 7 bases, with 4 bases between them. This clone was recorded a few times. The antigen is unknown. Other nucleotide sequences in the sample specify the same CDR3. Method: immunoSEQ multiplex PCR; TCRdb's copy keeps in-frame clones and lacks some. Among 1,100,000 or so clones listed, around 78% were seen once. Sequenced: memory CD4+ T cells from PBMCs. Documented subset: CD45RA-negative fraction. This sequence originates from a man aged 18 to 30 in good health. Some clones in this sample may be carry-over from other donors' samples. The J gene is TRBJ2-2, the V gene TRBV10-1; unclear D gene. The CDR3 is CASSAGGELFF. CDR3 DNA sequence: TGCGCCAGCAGTGCTGGCGGGGAGCTGTTTTTT.